Listed below are T cell receptor beta chains from one sample, sequenced in a study of control samples from healthy donors and cancer patients. Produced via immunoSEQ multiplex PCR; TCRdb's table is partial and in-frame only. Of approximately 170,000 clones detected, approximately 92% appear once; the ten largest clones hold around 1.4%. The sequenced sample consisted of blood. These receptors were taken from a young man in good health. CDR3s include the opening cysteine and the closing phenylalanine or tryptophan. D genes are given only for firm matches. Rows give clone size only sometimes, using once, few, many, or a class for an expanded clone.

clone_size: .; d_call: .; v_call: TRBV5-6; j_call: TRBJ2-1; cdr3_aa: CASSLGRGAQFF; cdr3_nt: TGTGCCAGCAGCTTGGGGAGAGGCGCGCAGTTCTTC
clone_size: .; d_call: TRBD1; v_call: TRBV7-9; j_call: TRBJ2-7; cdr3_aa: CASSLTGTGLDEQYF; cdr3_nt: TGTGCCAGCAGCTTGACCGGGACAGGGTTGGATGAGCAGTACTTC
clone_size: .; d_call: .; v_call: TRBV21-1; j_call: TRBJ1-6; cdr3_aa: CASSKDVFLSYNSPLHF; cdr3_nt: TGTGCCAGCAGCAAAGACGTCTTTCTCTCCTATAATTCACCCCTCCACTTT
clone_size: once; d_call: .; v_call: TRBV7-9; j_call: TRBJ2-7; cdr3_aa: CASSFDGAYEQYF; cdr3_nt: TGTGCCAGCAGCTTCGACGGTGCCTACGAGCAGTACTTC
clone_size: .; d_call: .; v_call: TRBV29-1; j_call: TRBJ1-5; cdr3_aa: CSVADGYQPQHF; cdr3_nt: TGCAGCGTGGCCGATGGGTACCAGCCCCAGCATTTT
clone_size: .; d_call: .; v_call: TRBV12-3/TRBV12-4; j_call: TRBJ2-3; cdr3_aa: CAINLGTDTQYF; cdr3_nt: TGTGCCATCAACCTCGGCACAGATACGCAGTATTTT
clone_size: .; d_call: TRBD1; v_call: TRBV4-1; j_call: TRBJ1-2; cdr3_aa: CASSVPGQGFRGYTF; cdr3_nt: TGCGCCAGCAGCGTACCGGGACAGGGCTTTAGAGGCTACACCTTC
clone_size: .; d_call: .; v_call: TRBV19; j_call: TRBJ2-7; cdr3_aa: CASRLTGHGSYEQYF; cdr3_nt: TGTGCCAGTCGACTGACAGGACACGGGTCCTACGAGCAGTACTTC
clone_size: once; d_call: TRBD1; v_call: TRBV11-2; j_call: TRBJ2-7; cdr3_aa: CASSSPQQGSYEQYF; cdr3_nt: TGTGCCAGCAGCTCTCCCCAACAGGGGTCCTACGAGCAGTACTTC
clone_size: .; d_call: .; v_call: TRBV12-3/TRBV12-4; j_call: TRBJ2-7; cdr3_aa: CASSLRGYEQYF; cdr3_nt: TGTGCCAGCAGCCTAAGAGGGTACGAGCAGTACTTC
clone_size: .; d_call: .; v_call: TRBV29-1; j_call: TRBJ2-3; cdr3_aa: CSDTPGGARGRQYF; cdr3_nt: TGCAGCGACACGCCCGGGGGAGCAAGGGGTCGGCAGTATTTT
clone_size: .; d_call: .; v_call: TRBV9; j_call: TRBJ1-4; cdr3_aa: CASSGGAAPVGEKLFF; cdr3_nt: TGTGCCAGCAGCGGAGGGGCGGCCCCGGTCGGTGAAAAACTGTTTTTT
clone_size: .; d_call: .; v_call: TRBV6-1; j_call: TRBJ1-1; cdr3_aa: CASSESSPTEAFF; cdr3_nt: TGTGCCAGCAGTGAGAGTTCTCCCACTGAAGCTTTCTTT
clone_size: .; d_call: .; v_call: TRBV30; j_call: TRBJ1-1; cdr3_aa: CARSREGTMNTEAFF; cdr3_nt: TGTGCCCGTTCAAGGGAGGGTACGATGAACACTGAAGCTTTCTTT
clone_size: .; d_call: .; v_call: TRBV6-5; j_call: TRBJ1-1; cdr3_aa: CASNVGSWVTEAFF; cdr3_nt: TGTGCCAGCAATGTGGGGAGCTGGGTCACTGAAGCTTTCTTT
clone_size: .; d_call: .; v_call: TRBV4-1; j_call: TRBJ1-2; cdr3_aa: CASSQDLGTRYGYTF; cdr3_nt: TGCGCCAGCAGCCAAGATCTAGGGACGCGCTATGGCTACACCTTC
clone_size: .; d_call: .; v_call: TRBV5-1; j_call: TRBJ1-2; cdr3_aa: CASSLGTAYGYTF; cdr3_nt: TGCGCCAGCAGCTTGGGGACAGCTTATGGCTACACCTTC
clone_size: .; d_call: .; v_call: TRBV18; j_call: TRBJ1-4; cdr3_aa: CASSSSSGNEKLFF; cdr3_nt: TGTGCCAGCTCATCCTCGAGTGGGAATGAAAAACTGTTTTTT
clone_size: .; d_call: TRBD1; v_call: TRBV28; j_call: TRBJ1-5; cdr3_aa: CASSFGGANPGQGVKQPQHF; cdr3_nt: TGTGCCAGCAGTTTTGGCGGGGCTAACCCGGGACAGGGAGTTAAACAGCCCCAGCATTTT
clone_size: .; d_call: .; v_call: TRBV27; j_call: TRBJ1-6; cdr3_aa: CASTSLGDNSPLHF; cdr3_nt: TGTGCCAGCACCTCTCTAGGGGACAATTCACCCCTCCACTTT
clone_size: .; d_call: .; v_call: TRBV29-1; j_call: TRBJ1-1; cdr3_aa: CSVEKGMNTEAFF; cdr3_nt: TGCAGCGTTGAAAAGGGGATGAACACTGAAGCTTTCTTT
clone_size: .; d_call: TRBD1; v_call: TRBV7-9; j_call: TRBJ2-5; cdr3_aa: CASRPGGSVPSQETQYF; cdr3_nt: TGTGCCAGCAGACCAGGGGGTAGCGTACCCTCCCAAGAGACCCAGTACTTC
clone_size: .; d_call: .; v_call: TRBV30; j_call: TRBJ1-2; cdr3_aa: CAWSGQLANYGYTF; cdr3_nt: TGTGCCTGGAGTGGACAGCTCGCTAACTATGGCTACACCTTC
clone_size: .; d_call: .; v_call: TRBV18; j_call: TRBJ1-1; cdr3_aa: CASSPGPEGTEAFF; cdr3_nt: TGTGCCAGCTCACCCGGACCTGAGGGCACTGAAGCTTTCTTT
clone_size: once; d_call: TRBD1; v_call: TRBV9; j_call: TRBJ2-5; cdr3_aa: CASSVRDRGTETQYF; cdr3_nt: TGTGCCAGCAGCGTTCGGGACAGGGGGACCGAGACCCAGTACTTC
clone_size: .; d_call: .; v_call: TRBV5-1; j_call: TRBJ1-6; cdr3_aa: CASSLGGPSYNSPLHF; cdr3_nt: TGCGCCAGCAGCTTGGGCGGGCCCTCCTATAATTCACCCCTCCACTTT
clone_size: .; d_call: .; v_call: TRBV18; j_call: TRBJ1-1; cdr3_aa: CASSQKGNTEAFF; cdr3_nt: TGTGCCAGCTCACAGAAGGGAAACACTGAAGCTTTCTTT
clone_size: .; d_call: .; v_call: TRBV30; j_call: TRBJ1-1; cdr3_aa: CAWSVRGNTEAFF; cdr3_nt: TGTGCCTGGAGTGTGCGGGGGAACACTGAAGCTTTCTTT